This T cell receptor beta chain emerged from a study of blood T cell repertoires in COVID-19. Study details: PBMCs, B-cell-depleted T cells, or T cells were the source of the cDNA or gDNA that made up the material.

Participants spanned ages about 18 to 95 years and resided in about 24 US areas. Which cohort a participant joined came from the clinical history participants gave. Cohort 3 donors counted as recovered after two negative PCRs, clearance, or resolved symptoms. The protocol was immunoSEQ multiplex PCR, while the TCRdb copy is restricted to in-frame clones and leaves out a portion. This sample has around 430,000 clones, with about 87% found just once. V lost 2 bases, J lost 1 base, and 0 bases stayed unmatched. The germline CDR1 and CDR2 sequences are SGHRS and YFSETQ. The length of the CDR3 is 14 residues.

The rearrangement joins TRBV5-1 to TRBJ1-1, with 9 bases lining up with TRBD1. The material sequenced was PBMCs or T cells enriched from blood (not recorded which). The sequence was collected from a woman between 45 and 65 years old who had recovered from COVID-19. The CDR3 here is CASSLQGANTEAFF. The CDR3 coding sequence is TGCGCCAGCAGCTTACAGGGGGCGAACACTGAAGCTTTCTTT.